Below, 23 T cell receptor beta chains from the same sample are listed, as sequenced in a study of shared clonotypes between healthy human individuals. Repertoires were generated with immunoSEQ multiplex PCR, while TCRdb's copy carries only in-frame clones and drops some. The sample yields some 800,000 clones, 80% to 95% seen once. It was CD45RO-negative cells, positively selected for CCR7, that made up naive CD8 cells, with terminally differentiated effector memory CD45RA+ cells excluded. Sequenced material: naive CD8+ T cells sorted from blood. All receptors come from a man younger than 45 in good health.

This chain uses TRBV4-1 with TRBJ1-3; no reliable D call. The CDR3 totals 16 residues. Trimming removed 3 bases from V and 0 bases from J, with 12 bases in between. Germline CDR1 and CDR2: MGHRA and YSYEKL. DNA of the CDR3: TGCGCCAGCAGCCAGACCCGTCTGATCTCTGGAAACACCATATATTTT. Its protein product is CASSQTRLISGNTIYF.

The chain employs TRBV11-2 and TRBJ2-5; TRBD2 might be the D (5 bases). V lost 1 base, J lost 7 bases, and 13 bases lay in between. The CDR3 sequence is 14 residues long. CDR1 is SGHAT and CDR2 is FQNNGV in the germline V gene. The CDR3 is CASSLVEGVGTQYF. Here the CDR3 DNA reads TGTGCCAGCAGCTTAGTCGAGGGAGTTGGGACCCAGTACTTC.

This chain joins TRBV7-9 and TRBJ2-1, with 9 bases lining up with TRBD2. CDR1 is SEHNR and CDR2 is FQNEAQ in the germline V gene (reference sequence). This CDR3 contains 15 residues. J gave up 9 bases and V 6 bases, and 12 bases lay outside the gene matches. The DNA for the CDR3 is TGTGCCAGCAGTCCACTGGCGGGAGGGCCCCCTGAGCAGTTCTTC. It codes for CASSPLAGGPPEQFF.

The J gene is TRBJ1-2, the V gene TRBV11-2; no reliable D call. The CDR3 extends over 16 amino acids. The germline V and J ends were trimmed by 3 bases and 4 bases, with 18 bases remaining between them. Germline loops: CDR1 SGHAT, CDR2 FQNNGV. The CDR3 DNA is TGTGCCAGCAGCTTTGGTACAGCTCAACCCACCTATGGCTACACCTTC. Its translation is CASSFGTAQPTYGYTF. Full variable domain (remainder filled in from reference TRBV11-2 and TRBJ1-2): EAGVAQSPRYKIIEKRQSVAFWCNPISGHATLYWYQQILGQGPKLLIQFQNNGVVDDSQLPKDRFSAERLKGVDSTLKIQPAKLEDSAVYLCASSFGTAQPTYGYTFGSGTRLTVV.

The V and J genes are TRBV27 and TRBJ2-1; D is unclear. The V gene's germline CDR1 is MNHEY and CDR2 SMNVEV (reference sequence). V lost 6 bases, J lost 9 bases, and 12 bases lay in between. The CDR3 sequence is 12 residues long. The CDR3 is CASSDLGTEQFF. Here the CDR3 DNA reads TGTGCCAGCAGCGATTTAGGCACTGAGCAGTTCTTC.

The rearrangement joins TRBV7-2 to TRBJ2-7; 16 nucleotides line up with TRBD2. V dropped 5 bases and J dropped 3; count of bases not matched to a gene: 10. This CDR3 spans 18 amino acids. Looked up from germline, CDR1 is SGHTA and CDR2 is FQGNSA. In DNA, the CDR3 is TGTGCCAGCAGCGCCGGGACTAGCGGGAGGGGACCACACTACGAGCAGTACTTC. Its protein is CASSAGTSGRGPHYEQYF.

In DNA, the CDR3 is TGTGCCAGCAGCCCTTTCGGAGGCGCCTACGAGCAGTACTTC. Translating gives CASSPFGGAYEQYF. The chain is built from TRBV7-3 and TRBJ2-7; perhaps TRBD2 as D (5 bases). The CDR3 extends over 14 amino acids. Germline values: CDR1 SGHTA, CDR2 FQGTGA. V was trimmed by 5 bases and J by 2 bases, leaving 13 bases between them. The whole variable domain, remainder taken from reference TRBV7-3 and TRBJ2-7, is GAGVSQTPSNKVTEKGKYVELRCDPISGHTALYWYRQSLGQGPEFLIYFQGTGAADDSGLPNDRFFAVRPEGSVSTLKIQRTERGDSAVYLCASSPFGGAYEQYFGPGTRLTVT.

The chain joins TRBV5-6 to TRBJ2-7; no firm D call. The CDR3 length is 13 residues. V lost 1 base to trimming and J lost 2 bases, with 7 bases between them. CDR1 and CDR2 (germline): SGHDT, YYEEEE. The CDR3 DNA reads TGTGCCAGCAGCTTGTGGCCTCCCTACGAGCAGTACTTC. Translation gives CASSLWPPYEQYF.

The DNA for the CDR3 is TGTGCCACTCAAGGGACAGGGGGTGGCTACACCTTC. Amino acids: CATQGTGGGYTF. The V gene is TRBV2, the J gene TRBJ1-2; 11 nucleotides align to TRBD1. The CDR3 has 12 residues. V shed 10 bases and J 7 bases; nucleotides not matched to a gene: 5. The germline gives CDR1 SNHLY, CDR2 FYNNEI.

V usage is TRBV6-1 and J usage is TRBJ2-3, with 7 bases aligning to TRBD1. This CDR3 has 15 amino acids. Germline V lookup: CDR1 MNHNS, CDR2 SASEGT. V dropped 7 bases and J dropped 2; count of bases not matched to a gene: 9. The CDR3 coding sequence is TGTGCCAGCATCTTCACAGGGGCCTTCACAGATACGCAGTATTTT. Protein: CASIFTGAFTDTQYF.

CDR3 nucleotides: TGTGCCAGCAGCGTAGAGGGGACAGACAATCAGCCCCAGCATTTT. Translation: CASSVEGTDNQPQHF. The gene calls are TRBV9 and TRBJ1-5, with TRBD1 identical over 7 bases. The ends lost 0 bases at V and 3 bases at J; junction bases unmatched: 3. The CDR3 sequence is 15 residues long. The germline V gene encodes CDR1 SGDLS and CDR2 YYNGEE.

The rearrangement uses TRBV19 and TRBJ2-7, with 8 bases identical to TRBD1. V trimming: 3 bases; J trimming: 3 bases; junction bases outside the gene matches: 1. The CDR3 is 13 residues long. Germline CDR1 LNHDA, CDR2 SQIVND (reference sequence). This CDR3 is CASSITGGYEQYF. DNA for the CDR3: TGTGCCAGTAGTATCACAGGGGGCTACGAGCAGTACTTC.

The CDR3 DNA reads as TGTGCCAGCAGCTTACAGGCATTGAACACCGGGGAGCTGTTTTTT. As protein: CASSLQALNTGELFF. The chain couples TRBV7-6 to TRBJ2-2; D call uncertain. The germline V gene has CDR1 SGHVS and CDR2 FNYEAQ. The CDR3 spans 15 residues. Between the trimmed V and J ends, which lost 2 bases and 1 base, there was a span of 8 bases. The full variable domain, with the rest looked up from reference TRBV7-6 and TRBJ2-2, is GAGVSQSPRYKVTKRGQDVALRCDPISGHVSLYWYRQALGQGPEFLTYFNYEAQQDKSGLPNDRFSAERPEGSISTLTIQRTEQRDSAMYRCASSLQALNTGELFFGEGSRLTVL.

This rearrangement joins TRBV5-1 to TRBJ2-1; D unresolved. CDR3 length equals 14 residues. Germline V CDR1 and CDR2: SGHRS, YFSETQ. Trimming removed 0 bases at V and 8 bases at J, with 12 bases between. This chain's CDR3 is CASSLDLGFDEQFF. As DNA, the CDR3 is TGCGCCAGCAGCTTGGATTTGGGTTTCGATGAGCAGTTCTTC.

This chain uses TRBV9 with TRBJ2-1; 8 positions match TRBD2. CDR3 length equals 15 residues. V shed 4 bases, J shed 7 bases, and the junction held 10 bases outside the gene matches. Germline CDR1 and CDR2: SGDLS and YYNGEE. CDR3 coding DNA: TGTGCCAGCAGCTACCAGCGGGGGACGGGAAATGAGCAGTTCTTC. This gives the protein CASSYQRGTGNEQFF.

The chain couples TRBV7-9 to TRBJ2-2, with no clear D. CDR1 and CDR2 (germline): SEHNR, FQNEAQ (reference sequence). Trimming took 1 base from V and 2 from J, leaving 11 bases between them. The CDR3 is 16 residues long. The CDR3 bases are TGTGCCAGCAGCTTAGTTGGCGGAATAAACACCGGGGAGCTGTTTTTT. It translates to CASSLVGGINTGELFF.

The chain uses TRBV9 and TRBJ2-5; 12 bases are shared with TRBD2. The CDR3 consists of 16 residues. V lost 4 bases, J lost 1 base, and 5 bases stayed unmatched. Germline V CDR1 and CDR2: SGDLS, YYNGEE. The CDR3, as DNA: TGTGCCAGCAGCCCTAGCGGGAGGGCCCCCCAAGAGACCCAGTACTTC. Encoded protein: CASSPSGRAPQETQYF.

The V call is TRBV7-6, the J call TRBJ2-1; 11 nucleotides line up with TRBD2. CDR3 length equals 17 residues. Germline CDR1 is SGHVS and CDR2 is FNYEAQ. The V segment lost 5 bases and the J segment 4 bases; nucleotides outside the gene matches: 10. CDR3 in amino acids: CASSPRVGLAEYNEQFF. The DNA for the CDR3 is TGTGCCAGCAGCCCACGGGTGGGACTAGCGGAATACAATGAGCAGTTCTTC.

CDR3 in amino acids: CAWSIEGRGDSYEQYF. Here the CDR3 DNA reads TGTGCCTGGAGTATAGAAGGCAGGGGTGATTCCTACGAGCAGTACTTC. The chain carries TRBV30 and TRBJ2-7; perhaps TRBD1 as D (6 bases). The CDR3 covers 16 residues. Trimming took off 2 bases at V and 1 base at J, with 18 bases between the two ends. CDR1 is GTSNPN and CDR2 is SVGIG in the germline V gene (reference sequence).

The genes are TRBV7-9 and TRBJ2-1; 7 positions agree with TRBD1. Trimming removed 4 bases from V and 0 bases from J; junction bases left unmatched: 9. The length of the CDR3 is 17 residues. Germline loops: CDR1 SEHNR, CDR2 FQNEAQ (reference sequence). The CDR3 loop is CASSSQGVGGSYNEQFF. In DNA form, the CDR3 reads TGTGCCAGCAGCTCTCAGGGGGTTGGTGGCTCCTACAATGAGCAGTTCTTC.

The genes are TRBV7-9 and TRBJ2-3, with TRBD1 matching 7 bases. The CDR3 has 16 residues. The germline CDR1 and CDR2 sequences are SEHNR and FQNEAQ (reference sequence). V lost 5 bases and J lost 3; bases outside the gene matches: 11. CDR3 in amino acids: CASSLSPTGFTDTQYF. The DNA for the CDR3 is TGTGCCAGCAGCCTTTCCCCGACAGGGTTTACAGATACGCAGTATTTT.

The chain recombines TRBV7-9 with TRBJ2-5; 7 nucleotides agree with TRBD1. Trimming took 0 bases from V and 3 from J; bases not matched to a gene: 7. Per germline, CDR1 SEHNR and CDR2 FQNEAQ (reference sequence). CDR3 length: 16 residues. Here the CDR3 reads CASSLAVGQEKETQYF. The DNA of the CDR3 is TGTGCCAGCAGCTTAGCGGTAGGACAGGAAAAAGAGACCCAGTACTTC.

This chain connects TRBV15 to TRBJ2-7; 9 bases line up with TRBD2. The V and J ends lost 2 bases and 3 bases, in that order; junction bases with no gene match: 5. This CDR3 is built from 15 residues. Germline values: CDR1 LNHNV, CDR2 YYDKDF (reference sequence). CDR3 sequence (DNA): TGTGCCACCAGCAGAAGGGGACTAGCTTTCTACGAGCAGTACTTC. Protein: CATSRRGLAFYEQYF.